The T cell receptor (beta chain) under discussion was sequenced for a study of blood T cells in healthy people across ages (dated by TCRdb to 2014 to 2015). In terms of the full investigation: In model experiments, template switching captured roughly one uniquely barcoded TCR beta cDNA molecule for every two T cells. Using deep sequencing normalized with unique cDNA molecular identifiers, the study measured how TCR beta repertoire diversity changes with age. The donors were divided into four age groups: young (average about 15 years), middle-aged (approximately 39), aged (roughly 60) and long-lived (roughly 86). To avoid experimental bias, donors of different ages were spread randomly across the sequencing lanes. For two donors (one aged 18 to 29 and one aged 80 or older), the study analyzed two additional independent replicas of 1 million unique cDNA reads from the same blood draw.

Broad study findings and their caveats: Since profiling was done on bulk unsorted PBMCs, naive and antigen-experienced compartments could not be conclusively compared. Estimates of total diversity from one million sequenced T cells were regarded as lower bounds and underestimates. As age increased, observed TCR beta diversity per million T cells dropped in a roughly linear way, and a significant reduction was already evident by age 40. The percentage of naive T cells measured by flow cytometry correlated strongly with observed TCR beta diversity. The CMV infection status of donors was not known, potentially confounding age-related changes in expanded clonotypes. Compared with the aged group, the long-lived group had more naive CD4+ T cells, fewer expanded clones and increased TCR diversity, suggesting age selection.

Preparation of the library involved 5' RACE. Sequenced using an Illumina HiSeq 2500. A second about 7 to 12 cycle PCR used a sample-barcoded 5' primer and a J-beta primer mix. A unique molecular identifier was introduced onto each TCR beta cDNA molecule by a template-switch 5' adaptor carrying 12 random nucleotides. Each sample yielded at least 2.5 million CDR3-containing paired-end reads. The Mint cDNA synthesis kit, primed by a TRBC-specific oligonucleotide, was used to synthesize first-strand cDNA from all RNA. All cDNA was treated with uracil-DNA glycosylase and then went through a first 18-cycle PCR with the universal primers M1SS and BC2_uni_R. Processing in the source paper ran as follows. For normalization, 1 million high-quality reads were randomly selected from each sample, with every read carrying a distinct molecular identifier. Reads with shared molecular identifiers were discarded instead of being binned into consensus sequences. MiTCR, with a Q25 quality threshold and the strictest error-elimination algorithm, was used for CDR3 identification, clonotype clustering and error correction. A nonparametric unseen species model using Euler transformation provided a lower-bound estimate of total TCR beta diversity. TCRdb cleaned the public reads at Q25 with fastp, built clones with MiXCR and kept in-frame beta chains. Merged by CDR3 protein, the rows form single entries marked with the most common genes and DNA. TCRdb, not the authors, supplied the V and J calls. Present in this sample are hundreds of thousands of distinct CDR3 sequences, less than 40% of which were seen just once. The ten biggest clones cover approximately 15% of the sample.

Systemically healthy Caucasian individuals from Russia, about 38 in total and aged roughly 6 to 100 years, were included as donors. Each donor gave 8 to 10 milliliters of peripheral blood, drawn into EDTA-treated Vacutainer tubes. Ficoll-Paque density-gradient centrifugation was used to isolate PBMCs, with at least 6.5 million per sample. Total RNA was extracted from PBMCs with Trizol reagent, with at least 5 micrograms obtained per sample. For every donor, an aliquot of PBMCs went through flow cytometry to measure the percentages of naive CD45RAhigh/CD27high T cells. From the cysteine up to the phenylalanine, the CDR3 has a length of 16 residues. Only the CDR3 DNA stays, 48 bases, in frame from base 1. V and J lose 3 bases and 2 bases, and a span of 15 bases separates them. From a lookup of the germline V gene (reference sequence), CDR1 and CDR2 are LNHDA and SQIVND. This clonotype came up many times. The clone's antigen remains unknown. Base qualities were left out, and no much larger clone turns up one base away.

The chain joins TRBV19 to TRBJ2-3; a tentative D match to TRBD1 spans 5 bases. The source material was blood. The sequence was obtained from a woman older than 75 in good health. Donor details come from another sample of the same person, matched by shared clones. The encoded CDR3 is CASSIGRQKITDTQYF. At the DNA level, the sequence is TGTGCCAGTAGTATCGGCAGACAGAAGATCACAGATACGCAGTATTTT.